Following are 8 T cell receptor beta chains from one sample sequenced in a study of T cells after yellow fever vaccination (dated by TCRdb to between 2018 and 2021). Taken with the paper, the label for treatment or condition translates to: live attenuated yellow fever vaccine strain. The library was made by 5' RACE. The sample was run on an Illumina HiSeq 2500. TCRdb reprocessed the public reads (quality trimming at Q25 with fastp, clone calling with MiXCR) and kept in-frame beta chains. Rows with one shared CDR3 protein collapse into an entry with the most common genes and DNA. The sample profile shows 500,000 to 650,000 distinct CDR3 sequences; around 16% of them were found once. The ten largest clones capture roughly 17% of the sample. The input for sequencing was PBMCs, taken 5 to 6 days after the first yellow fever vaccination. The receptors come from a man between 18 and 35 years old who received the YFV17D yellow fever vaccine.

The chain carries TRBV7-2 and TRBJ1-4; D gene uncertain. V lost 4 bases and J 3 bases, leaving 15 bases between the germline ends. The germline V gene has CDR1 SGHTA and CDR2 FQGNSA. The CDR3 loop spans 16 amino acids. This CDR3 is CASSSLRVGPNEKLFF. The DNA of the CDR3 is TGTGCCAGCAGCTCACTCCGGGTTGGGCCTAATGAAAAACTGTTTTTT.

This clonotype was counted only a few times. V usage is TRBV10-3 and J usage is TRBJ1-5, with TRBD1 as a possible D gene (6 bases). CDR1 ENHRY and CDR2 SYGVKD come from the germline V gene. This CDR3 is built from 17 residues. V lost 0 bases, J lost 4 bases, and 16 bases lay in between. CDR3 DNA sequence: TGTGCCATCAGTGAGTCTGGGGGCGCAGGGTCGAATCAGCCCCAGCATTTT. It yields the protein CAISESGGAGSNQPQHF.

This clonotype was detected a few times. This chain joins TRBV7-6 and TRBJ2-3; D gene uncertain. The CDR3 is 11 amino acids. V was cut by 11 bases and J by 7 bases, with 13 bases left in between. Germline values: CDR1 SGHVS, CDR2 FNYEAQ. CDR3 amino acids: CASGPLHTQYF. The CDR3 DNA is TGTGCCTCTGGGCCCCTACATACGCAGTATTTT.

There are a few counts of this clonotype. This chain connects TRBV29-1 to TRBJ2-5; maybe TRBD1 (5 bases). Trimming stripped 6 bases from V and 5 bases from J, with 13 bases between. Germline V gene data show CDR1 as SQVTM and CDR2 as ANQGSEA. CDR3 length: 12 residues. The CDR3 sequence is CSVSWGPETQYF. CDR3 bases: TGCAGCGTCTCCTGGGGCCCGGAGACCCAGTACTTC.

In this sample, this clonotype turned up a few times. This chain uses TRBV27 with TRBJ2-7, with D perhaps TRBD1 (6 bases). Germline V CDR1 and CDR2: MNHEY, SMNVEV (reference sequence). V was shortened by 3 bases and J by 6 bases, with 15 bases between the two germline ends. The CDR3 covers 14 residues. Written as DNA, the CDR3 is TGTGCCAGCAGTTTCTCAGGGGTCAAGGGCGAGCAGTACTTC. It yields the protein CASSFSGVKGEQYF.

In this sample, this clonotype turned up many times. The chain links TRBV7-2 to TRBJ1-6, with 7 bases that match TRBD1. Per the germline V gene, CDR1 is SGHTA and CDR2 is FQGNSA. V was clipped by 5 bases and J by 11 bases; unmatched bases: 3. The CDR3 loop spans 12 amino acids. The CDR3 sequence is CASSIQGTPLHF. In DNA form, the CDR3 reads TGTGCCAGCAGCATACAGGGGACACCCCTCCACTTT.

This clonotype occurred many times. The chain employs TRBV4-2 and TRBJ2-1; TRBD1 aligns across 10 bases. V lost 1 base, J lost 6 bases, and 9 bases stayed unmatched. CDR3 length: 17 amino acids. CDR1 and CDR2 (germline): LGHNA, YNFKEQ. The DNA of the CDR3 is TGTGCCAGCAGCCAAGTACGGATGGGACAGGGGATCAATGAGCAGTTCTTC. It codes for CASSQVRMGQGINEQFF.

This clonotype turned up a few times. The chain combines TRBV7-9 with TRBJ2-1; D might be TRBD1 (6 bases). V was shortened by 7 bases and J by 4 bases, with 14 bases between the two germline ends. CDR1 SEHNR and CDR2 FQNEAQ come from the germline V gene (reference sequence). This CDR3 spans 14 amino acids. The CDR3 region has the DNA TGTGCCAGCACTTTTCGGGACACTTACAATGAGCAGTTCTTC. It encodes CASTFRDTYNEQFF.